The present T cell receptor (beta chain) was sequenced within a study of CXCR3-negative and CXCR3-positive naive CD8 T cells. cDNA libraries for TRB were generated by 5' RACE incorporating UMI labels. TCRdb reanalyzed the 5' RACE reads, giving one entry per CDR3 protein sequence and no DNA. The sample table includes under 150,000 distinct CDR3 sequences. For this clonotype: The antigen is not known.

Cells classed as naive CD8+ T cells were CD45RO-CCR7+CD27+CD95-. Study-wide points: Against CXCR3-negative naive cells, CXCR3-positive naive cells showed more hydrophobic TRB CDR3s.

The CDR3 is 14 residues long. From germline, CDR1 is SQVTM and CDR2 ANQGSEA. This sequence was found in a human donor in good health. Some clones in this sample may be carry-over from other donors' samples. J is TRBJ2-5 and V is TRBV29-1; the TCRdb D gene call, TRBD1, has no DNA to confirm it. Sequencing was performed on naive CXCR3+ CD8+ T cells from blood. Subset noted: CD45RO-CCR7+CD27+CD95- naive CD8+ T cells expressing CXCR3 (TNR3+). This CDR3 is CSARGSYSQETQYF.